This T cell receptor (beta chain) was recovered during a study of shared clonotypes between healthy human individuals. Study in general: Donor ages ranged 18 to 49 years: two women, a few men. Points from the study as a whole: Large sequencing depth failed to make sorted-subset sequencing complete, rarefaction showed. Limited genetic and exposure-history diversity came from having few donors.

Original handling: ImmunoSEQ output lacked quality scores and full-length reads, limiting matched filtering. TCRdb's table, derived via immunoSEQ multiplex PCR, lists solely in-frame clones and lacks some. The DNA was the basis for D and trimming; V, J and clone size are from that table. Of roughly 1,600,000 clones in the sample, approximately 98.5% are singletons; the top ten hold about 0.34%. With respect to this clone: Its target is unknown.

Germline values: CDR1 SGHNT, CDR2 YENEEA. The junction had 2 bases not matched to a gene; V was cut back by 6 bases and J by 4 bases. The CDR3 runs to 14 residues. What was sequenced was naive CD4+ T cells sorted from blood. Subset: CD45RA+ positively selected. V is TRBV11-3 and J is TRBJ2-2; TRBD2 matches at 10 bases. The sequence derives from a man aged 25 to 45 in good health. The chain's CDR3 is CASRLAGSTGELFF. CDR3 sequence (DNA): TGTGCCAGCAGACTAGCGGGATCCACCGGGGAGCTGTTTTTT.